This entry lists 4 T cell receptor beta chains sequenced from one sample in a study of the immune and genomic landscape of osteosarcoma. Repertoires were generated with immunoSEQ multiplex PCR, while TCRdb's copy carries only in-frame clones and drops some. The sample carries fewer than 6,000 clones, 77% recorded once. Poor-prognosis osteosarcoma patients supplied post-treatment primary, local recurrence and metastasis tumor specimens. Source material: osteosarcoma tumor tissue from the lung. The receptors were sampled from a human donor with osteosarcoma.

As DNA, the CDR3 is TGCGCCAGCAGCTTGCCTTCTTCCGATCTTATAGCGGGACCCTCAAGGACCCAGTACTTC. Translating it yields CASSLPSSDLIAGPSRTQYF. This chain uses TRBV5-1 with TRBJ2-5, with 8 bases matching TRBD2. The ends lost 1 base at V and 7 bases at J; junction bases unmatched: 24. Looked up from germline, CDR1 is SGHRS and CDR2 is YFSETQ. This CDR3 comprises 20 residues.

The chain has TRBV11-3 and TRBJ2-1; 13 bases align to TRBD2. This CDR3 has 15 residues. After removal of 1 base from V and 6 bases from J, the junction contained 0 bases not matched to a gene. Germline lookup yields CDR1 SGHNT and CDR2 YENEEA. CDR3 nucleotides: TGTGCCAGCAGCTTAGGACTAGCGGGAGGCAATGAGCAGTTCTTC. This translates into CASSLGLAGGNEQFF.

V gene TRBV19 combines with J gene TRBJ2-5; 14 bases fit TRBD2. Germline CDR1 reads LNHDA; CDR2 reads SQIVND (reference sequence). J gave up 5 bases and V 5 bases, and 10 bases lay outside the gene matches. The CDR3 covers 17 residues. In nucleotides, the CDR3 is TGTGCCAGTAGTCTTGGGACTAGCGGGAGAGGAGGGGAGACCCAGTACTTC. Protein product: CASSLGTSGRGGETQYF.

This clone was counted between two and nine times. This chain uses TRBV27 with TRBJ1-5; D perhaps matches TRBD1 (5 bases). Germline assignment: CDR1 MNHEY and CDR2 SMNVEV (reference sequence). The CDR3 is 15 amino acids. The germline V and J ends were trimmed by 2 bases and 2 bases, with 10 bases remaining between them. The DNA for the CDR3 is TGTGCCAGCAGTTTAGGCGGGACGGGCAATCAGCCCCAGCATTTT. Its translation: CASSLGGTGNQPQHF.